The rows below give T cell receptor beta chains drawn from one sample of a study of blood T cell repertoires in COVID-19. Clones were read by immunoSEQ multiplex PCR, and TCRdb kept only the in-frame ones, dropping some. The sample has around 300,000 clones, approximately 89% seen once. Material: PBMCs or T cells enriched from blood (not recorded which). The receptors stem from an older woman who had recovered from COVID-19. The CDR3 runs from the conserved cysteine through the conserved F or W. The order of the fields is J gene, V gene, CDR3 length, clone size, D gene, CDR3 DNA, CDR3 protein. D genes are given only for firm matches. A row's size may be missing; if present it is once, few, many or a size class.

TRBJ1-2 | TRBV7-2 | 14 | NA | TRBD1 | TGTGCCAGCAGCTTAGGGGACAGGGGCTATGGCTACACCTTC | CASSLGDRGYGYTF
TRBJ2-1 | TRBV9 | 15 | NA | NA | TGTGCCAGCAGCCCGCCGACTCGTTCTAGTGGTGAGCAGTTCTTC | CASSPPTRSSGEQFF
TRBJ2-7 | TRBV5-1 | 12 | NA | TRBD1 | TGCGCCAGCCGCGGACAGGCCTACGAGCAGTACTTC | CASRGQAYEQYF
TRBJ2-3 | TRBV6-5 | 13 | once | NA | TGTGCCAGCGGGCGGACTTCCTTAGATACGCAGTATTTT | CASGRTSLDTQYF
TRBJ2-2 | TRBV7-9 | 15 | NA | NA | TGTGCCGCGACCCCCATCCAGGGGAGTAGCGGGGAGCTGTTTTTT | CAATPIQGSSGELFF
TRBJ1-4 | TRBV7-9 | 15 | NA | TRBD1 | TGTGCCAGCAGCTTCAGCGGGACAGGGTATGAAAAACTGTTTTTT | CASSFSGTGYEKLFF
TRBJ1-1 | TRBV5-6 | 13 | NA | NA | TGTGCCAGCAGCCCCCTGGGGGGCACTGAAGCTTTCTTT | CASSPLGGTEAFF
TRBJ2-3 | TRBV28 | 13 | NA | TRBD2 | TGTGCCAGCAGCCCGGGGGGGGCAGATACGCAGTATTTT | CASSPGGADTQYF
TRBJ2-7 | TRBV7-2 | 12 | NA | NA | TGTGCCAGCAGCTTAGCGGGCAGCGAGCAGTACTTC | CASSLAGSEQYF
TRBJ2-3 | TRBV9 | 15 | once | NA | TGTGCCAGCAGCGTAGTGGTAGGGAGTCCAGATACGCAGTATTTT | CASSVVVGSPDTQYF
TRBJ1-5 | TRBV19 | 13 | NA | NA | TGTGCCAGTAGTCTAGGGGGAGGACAGCCCCAGCATTTT | CASSLGGGQPQHF
TRBJ2-1 | TRBV3-1/TRBV3-2 | 15 | NA | TRBD2 | TGTGCCAGCAGCCAAACTAGCGGGCCTTACAATGAGCAGTTCTTC | CASSQTSGPYNEQFF
TRBJ2-1 | TRBV5-1 | 18 | NA | TRBD2 | TGCGCCAGCAGCTTGGCCGGGGGGGTTAGTATTACCTTCAATGAGCAGTTCTTC | CASSLAGGVSITFNEQFF
TRBJ1-2 | TRBV12-3/TRBV12-4 | 13 | NA | NA | TGTGCCAGCAGCTACACAGGGTCCTATGGCTACACCTTC | CASSYTGSYGYTF
TRBJ2-3 | TRBV4-2 | 16 | NA | TRBD2 | TGTGCCAGCAGCCGACTCGATAGCGGGAGCACAGATACGCAGTATTTT | CASSRLDSGSTDTQYF
TRBJ2-1 | TRBV12-5 | 18 | NA | TRBD2 | TGTGCTAGTGGTTTGGTACCACTAGCGGGGGCCTCCTACAATGAGCAGTTCTTC | CASGLVPLAGASYNEQFF
TRBJ1-3 | TRBV7-2 | 17 | NA | NA | TGTGCCAGCAGCTTATTGGGACAACTCTTCTCTGGAAACACCATATATTTT | CASSLLGQLFSGNTIYF
TRBJ2-1 | TRBV11-2 | 12 | NA | NA | TGTGCCAGTAAACGGGGTGGCAATGAGCAGTTCTTC | CASKRGGNEQFF
TRBJ2-5 | TRBV12-3/TRBV12-4 | 13 | NA | NA | TGTGCCAGCAGTTTGAGCCGCCGGGTGACCCAGTACTTC | CASSLSRRVTQYF
TRBJ2-7 | TRBV5-1 | 15 | NA | NA | TGCGCCAGCAGCTTGGGACTCGTCGGAAACTACGAGCAGTACTTC | CASSLGLVGNYEQYF
TRBJ1-1 | TRBV7-8 | 13 | NA | TRBD1 | TGTGCCAGCAGCTTACTCCGGGACAGTGAAGCTTTCTTT | CASSLLRDSEAFF
TRBJ2-5 | TRBV14 | 13 | NA | NA | TGTGCCAGCAGCCGAGTCGTACAAGAGACCCAGTACTTC | CASSRVVQETQYF
TRBJ1-1 | TRBV5-5 | 14 | once | TRBD1 | TGTGCCAGCAGCCCGGGACAGGGGGCCGGTGAAGCTTTCTTT | CASSPGQGAGEAFF
TRBJ2-2 | TRBV10-3 | 15 | NA | TRBD1 | TGTGCCATCAGTGCAAGGACAGGGGGTACCGGGGAGCTGTTTTTT | CAISARTGGTGELFF
TRBJ2-7 | TRBV11-1 | 15 | NA | NA | TGTGCCAGCAGCGATAGAGGGGGGGCCTCCTACGAGCAGTACTTC | CASSDRGGASYEQYF
TRBJ2-5 | TRBV4-2 | 15 | NA | NA | TGTGCCAGCAGCCAAGATTTTACTTTACAAGAGACCCAGTACTTC | CASSQDFTLQETQYF
TRBJ1-5 | TRBV6-1 | 16 | NA | NA | TGTGCCAGCAGTGATATCAGAGGGCCCAGCAATCAGCCCCAGCATTTT | CASSDIRGPSNQPQHF
TRBJ1-2 | TRBV24-1 | 12 | NA | NA | TGTGCCACCAGCCCGTCGGGAAGTGGCTACACCTTC | CATSPSGSGYTF
TRBJ1-2 | TRBV6-1 | 11 | once | NA | TGTGCCAGCAGTGAAGTTGGGGCCCACACCTTC | CASSEVGAHTF